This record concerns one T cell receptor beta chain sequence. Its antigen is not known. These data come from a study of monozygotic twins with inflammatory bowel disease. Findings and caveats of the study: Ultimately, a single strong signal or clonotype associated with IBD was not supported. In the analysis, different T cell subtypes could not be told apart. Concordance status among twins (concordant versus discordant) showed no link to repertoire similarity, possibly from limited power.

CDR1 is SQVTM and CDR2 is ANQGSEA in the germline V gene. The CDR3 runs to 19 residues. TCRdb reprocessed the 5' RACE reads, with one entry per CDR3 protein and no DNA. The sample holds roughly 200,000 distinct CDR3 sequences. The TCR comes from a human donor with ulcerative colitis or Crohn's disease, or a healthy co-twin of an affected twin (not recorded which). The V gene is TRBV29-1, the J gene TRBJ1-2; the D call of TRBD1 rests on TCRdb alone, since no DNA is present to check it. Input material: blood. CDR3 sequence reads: CSVEREGGAQERTDYGYTF.